The 17 T cell receptor beta chains below come from one sample, sequenced in a study of CD8+ T cells in alopecia areata listed by TCRdb under 2018. The method was the immunoSEQ multiplex PCR assay. RNA was extracted from all samples and reverse transcribed into cDNA, which served as template for TCR sequencing. Not all clones reach the TCRdb copy of this immuneACCESS table, which keeps in-frame sequences only. Checked studies attribute under half of the gap to unresolved V genes and leave the rest unexplained. For this sample there are 10,000 to 15,000 clones; around three fifths appear just once. In total, the top ten clones hold 13% of the sample. Lesional scalp punch biopsies and peripheral blood were collected from alopecia areata patients. The sample was skin. These receptors originate from a human donor with alopecia areata.

The V gene is TRBV7-9, the J gene TRBJ2-3, with D possibly TRBD2 on 5 matching bases. V was pared by 7 bases and J by 2 bases, with 13 bases between. The CDR3 sequence is 14 residues long. Germline V CDR1 and CDR2: SEHNR, FQNEAQ (reference sequence). CDR3 nucleotide sequence: TGTGCCAGCACCAATGGCGGGTACACAGATACGCAGTATTTT. Protein sequence: CASTNGGYTDTQYF.

This clone has only a few counts. The chain recombines TRBV30 with TRBJ2-1; 8 bases agree with TRBD1. The germline CDR1 and CDR2 sequences are GTSNPN and SVGIG (reference sequence). The CDR3 extends over 12 amino acids. V shed 5 bases and J 10 bases; nucleotides not matched to a gene: 7. The CDR3 loop reads CAWQQDRGEQFF. CDR3 sequence (DNA): TGTGCCTGGCAACAAGACAGGGGCGAGCAGTTCTTC.

This sequence joins TRBV16 and TRBJ2-7; 9 bases map to TRBD1. In germline, CDR1 is KGHSY, CDR2 FQNENV. V shed 4 bases, J shed 6 bases, and the junction held 7 bases outside the gene matches. CDR3 size: 14 residues. The CDR3 is CASSPRTGESEQYF. The CDR3 DNA follows: TGTGCCAGCAGCCCCCGGACAGGGGAAAGCGAGCAGTACTTC.

This clone showed up just once. The gene calls are TRBV11-3 and TRBJ2-1, with 10 bases matching TRBD2. The CDR3 consists of 17 residues. V lost 5 bases and J lost 1; bases outside the gene matches: 8. CDR1 is SGHNT and CDR2 is YENEEA in the germline V gene. CDR3 sequence (DNA): TGTGCCAGCAGCCTCAGAGCGGGGGGGCCGTCCTACAATGAGCAGTTCTTC. This codes for CASSLRAGGPSYNEQFF.

The V and J genes are TRBV5-4 and TRBJ2-4; tentatively, D is TRBD1 (6 bases). CDR3 length: 15 amino acids. Between the trimmed V and J ends, which lost 0 bases and 8 bases, there was a span of 15 bases. Per germline, CDR1 SGHNT and CDR2 YYREEE (reference sequence). The CDR3 protein is CASSLAGAVRDIQYF. The CDR3 DNA sequence: TGTGCCAGCAGCTTGGCAGGGGCAGTGAGGGACATTCAGTACTTC.

V usage is TRBV29-1 and J usage is TRBJ2-7; 11 bases line up with TRBD1. The length of the CDR3 is 14 residues. In germline, CDR1 is SQVTM, CDR2 ANQGSEA. Germline trimming cut 5 bases from V and 4 bases from J; bases unmatched to any gene: 7. CDR3 residues: CSVTGQGASYEQYF. The DNA for the CDR3 is TGCAGCGTTACCGGACAGGGGGCAAGTTACGAGCAGTACTTC.

V usage is TRBV29-1 and J usage is TRBJ2-6; D not resolved. The CDR3 sequence is 14 residues long. Germline V gene sequence: CDR1 SQVTM, CDR2 ANQGSEA. Trimming pared 3 bases from V and 0 bases from J, leaving 6 bases between. The CDR3: CSVDFSSGANVLTF. For the CDR3, the DNA is TGCAGCGTTGATTTCAGCTCTGGGGCCAACGTCCTGACTTTC.

The rearrangement joins TRBV25-1 to TRBJ1-1; D not certain. CDR3 length: 13 amino acids. The germline V gene has CDR1 MGHDK and CDR2 SYGVNS. The V and J ends lost 7 bases and 4 bases respectively, with 13 bases between them. The CDR3 loop is CASKAPGSTEAFF. The CDR3 DNA follows: TGTGCCAGCAAGGCCCCCGGGAGCACTGAAGCTTTCTTT.

The rearrangement links TRBV9 to TRBJ2-1; the match to TRBD2 covers 8 bases. J was trimmed by 9 bases and V by 4 bases; bases with no gene match: 12. CDR1 and CDR2 (germline): SGDLS, YYNGEE. The length of the CDR3 is 15 residues. CDR3 sequence reads: CASSSLTGGDGEQFF. The DNA for the CDR3 is TGTGCCAGCAGCTCTCTTACCGGGGGGGATGGTGAGCAGTTCTTC. Full variable domain (missing parts from reference TRBV9 and TRBJ2-1): DSGVTQTPKHLITATGQRVTLRCSPRSGDLSVYWYQQSLDQGLQFLIQYYNGEERAKGNILERFSAQQFPDLHSELNLSSLELGDSALYFCASSSLTGGDGEQFFGPGTRLTVL.

The rearrangement joins TRBV6-6 to TRBJ2-3; 10 nucleotides line up with TRBD1. Losses at the gene ends were 6 bases for V and 4 bases for J; bases not matched to a gene: 4. Germline loops: CDR1 MNHNY, CDR2 SVGAGI (reference sequence). CDR3 length: 14 amino acids. For the CDR3, the DNA is TGTGCCAGCAGCGGACAGGGGGTGGCAGATACGCAGTATTTT. This codes for CASSGQGVADTQYF.

V is TRBV27 and J is TRBJ2-5; D perhaps matches TRBD1 (6 bases). Germline CDR1 and CDR2: MNHEY and SMNVEV (reference sequence). The CDR3 is 14 amino acids. Trimming removed 6 bases from V and 1 base from J, with 12 bases in between. The CDR3 DNA follows: TGTGCCAGCAGCTGGGGGCCCACCCAAGAGACCCAGTACTTC. It is translated as CASSWGPTQETQYF.

The rearrangement uses TRBV29-1 and TRBJ2-3; D not certain. CDR3 size: 13 residues. Germline CDR1 and CDR2: SQVTM and ANQGSEA. V lost 8 bases to trimming and J lost 0 bases, with 12 bases between them. In DNA, the CDR3 is TGCAGCCCGAGCGTCGTTAGCACAGATACGCAGTATTTT. This sequence encodes CSPSVVSTDTQYF.

The V call is TRBV5-1, the J call TRBJ2-7; weak D call: TRBD2 (5 bases). The germline CDR1 and CDR2 sequences are SGHRS and YFSETQ. Trimming removed 0 bases from V and 6 bases from J, with 16 bases in between. The CDR3 contains 15 residues. The CDR3, as DNA: TGCGCCAGCAGCTTGGGCGCAAAGGACTGGGGCGAGCAGTACTTC. It yields the protein CASSLGAKDWGEQYF.

The chain uses TRBV19 and TRBJ2-1; D is ambiguous. This CDR3 is 15 amino acids long. CDR1 and CDR2 from the germline V gene are LNHDA and SQIVND (reference sequence). Trimming took off 3 bases at V and 2 bases at J, with 11 bases between the two ends. The CDR3 sequence: CASSMKDNPYNEQFF. DNA for the CDR3: TGTGCCAGTAGTATGAAAGACAATCCCTACAATGAGCAGTTCTTC.

This chain connects TRBV18 to TRBJ1-2, with 10 bases that match TRBD1. Germline assignment: CDR1 KGHSH and CDR2 LQKENI. With V trimmed by 3 bases and J by 7 bases, 5 bases remained unmatched. The CDR3 consists of 14 residues. CDR3 residues: CASSPPDRGSGYTF. CDR3 coding DNA: TGTGCCAGCTCACCCCCGGACAGGGGGTCTGGCTACACCTTC. Based on the CDR3 plus reference TRBV18 and TRBJ1-2, the full variable domain is NAGVMQNPRHLVRRRGQEARLRCSPMKGHSHVYWYRQLPEEGLKFMVYLQKENIIDESGMPKERFSAEFPKEGPSILRIQQVVRGDSAAYFCASSPPDRGSGYTFGSGTRLTVV.

The rearrangement joins TRBV2 to TRBJ2-5, with no clear D. Germline V gene lookup returns CDR1 SNHLY and CDR2 FYNNEI. V lost 5 bases, J lost 2 bases, and 12 bases lay in between. This CDR3 region has 14 residues. CDR3 coding DNA: TGTGCCAGCAGTTATGGACCTTCTCAAGAGACCCAGTACTTC. Amino acids: CASSYGPSQETQYF.

This clone was seen a single time. The rearrangement joins TRBV6-5 to TRBJ2-7; TRBD1 agrees at 7 bases. Germline trimming cut 2 bases from V and 3 bases from J; bases unmatched to any gene: 7. The germline V gene has CDR1 MNHEY and CDR2 SVGAGI. The CDR3 extends over 15 amino acids. CDR3 sequence reads: CASSYEGAGGYEQYF. The DNA for the CDR3 is TGTGCCAGCAGTTACGAAGGGGCAGGGGGCTACGAGCAGTACTTC.